Each of the 15 T cell receptor beta chains below was sequenced from the same sample in a study of cytomegalovirus exposure and HLA in healthy donors. The PCR contained 60 Vbeta and 13 Jbeta primers. Sequencing used immunoSEQ multiplex PCR; TCRdb keeps in-frame clones, though not all of them. The data show some 90,000 clones, about 70% seen once. Sequenced: PBMCs. The origin of the receptors is a woman aged 70-85 years in good health and CMV-seropositive.

This sequence joins TRBV28 and TRBJ1-1; TRBD1 aligns across 10 bases. The germline CDR1 and CDR2 sequences are MDHEN and SYDVKM. V gave up 6 bases and J gave up 5 bases; unmatched junction bases: 3. The CDR3 spans 13 residues. The CDR3 sequence is CASRTGGGTEAFF. The CDR3 DNA reads TGTGCCAGCAGGACAGGGGGCGGGACTGAAGCTTTCTTT.

This clone occurred a few times. This chain links TRBV28 with TRBJ1-2, with 9 bases aligning to TRBD1. There are 16 residues in the CDR3. In germline, CDR1 is MDHEN, CDR2 SYDVKM. V lost 4 bases, J lost 4 bases, and 10 bases stayed unmatched. The CDR3 DNA follows: TGTGCCAGCAGTTACTTACAGGGGGCGAGGGTCTATGGCTACACCTTC. Translated: CASSYLQGARVYGYTF.

The rearrangement joins TRBV5-1 to TRBJ2-5; D possibly corresponds to TRBD1 (5 bases). The DNA matches TRBJ2-7 better at its end, which makes the J call doubtful. Germline lookup yields CDR1 SGHRS and CDR2 YFSETQ. The CDR3 is 15 amino acids. Here the CDR3 reads CASSPVLGQTSEQYF. The CDR3 region has the DNA TGCGCCAGCAGCCCCGTCCTAGGACAAACTTCCGAGCAGTACTTC.

CDR3 DNA: TGTGCCTGTACCGGGACAGTAAACACCGGGGAGCTGTTTTTT. Residues: CACTGTVNTGELFF. The gene calls are TRBV30 and TRBJ2-2; TRBD1 aligns across 7 bases. V lost 6 bases, J lost 2 bases, and 6 bases stayed unmatched. The CDR3 length is 14 residues. Germline assignment: CDR1 GTSNPN and CDR2 SVGIG (reference sequence).

This chain joins TRBV7-2 and TRBJ2-2; 9 bases are a match to TRBD2. Germline CDR1 is SGHTA and CDR2 is FQGNSA. The CDR3 extends over 19 amino acids. J was trimmed by 4 bases and V by 0 bases; bases with no gene match: 12. The CDR3 region has the DNA TGTGCCAGCAGCTTAGCCTCCGTCCTCAGCGGGGGGCTCACCGGGGAGCTGTTTTTT. Translation: CASSLASVLSGGLTGELFF.

This clone was observed a few times. The rearrangement links TRBV11-2 to TRBJ1-2, with no clear D. The V gene lost 0 bases and the J gene lost 2 bases, with 13 bases spanning the gap. The CDR3 has 16 residues. Germline V CDR1 and CDR2: SGHAT, FQNNGV. CDR3 protein: CASSLDLSNSNYGYTF. CDR3 DNA: TGTGCCAGCAGCTTAGATCTTAGTAACAGCAACTATGGCTACACCTTC.

The chain uses TRBV2 and TRBJ2-1; D possibly corresponds to TRBD2 (5 bases). The germline V gene has CDR1 SNHLY and CDR2 FYNNEI. CDR3 size: 14 residues. Trimming cost V 7 bases and J 3 bases, with 13 bases left between them. The CDR3 DNA reads TGTGCCAGCATCGGGGAGATGGTCTACAATGAGCAGTTCTTC. Residues: CASIGEMVYNEQFF.

J is TRBJ2-3 and V is TRBV4-2; D unresolved. V gave up 0 bases and J gave up 5 bases, with 12 bases separating them. CDR3 size: 15 residues. Germline V gene data show CDR1 as LGHNA and CDR2 as YNFKEQ. CDR3 residues: CASSQEAAGLDTQYF. CDR3 nucleotide sequence: TGTGCCAGCAGCCAAGAGGCGGCTGGCCTAGATACGCAGTATTTT.

This clone was detected a few times. The chain is built from TRBV9 and TRBJ1-2; no clear D. Trimming took off 7 bases at V and 8 bases at J, with 15 bases between the two ends. The CDR3 is made up of 12 amino acids. Germline V gives CDR1 SGDLS, CDR2 YYNGEE. CDR3 in amino acids: CASGEASGGYTF. The DNA for the CDR3 is TGTGCCAGCGGCGAGGCCTCGGGGGGCTACACCTTC.

J is TRBJ1-2 and V is TRBV19; 10 bases line up with TRBD1. J lost 5 bases, V lost 3 bases, and 6 bases had no gene match. The CDR3 has 15 residues. Germline lookup yields CDR1 LNHDA and CDR2 SQIVND (reference sequence). For the CDR3, the DNA is TGTGCCAGTAGTATCGGGACAGGGGCGCGATATGGCTACACCTTC. Protein sequence: CASSIGTGARYGYTF.

V usage is TRBV5-4 and J usage is TRBJ2-5; 7 bases align to TRBD1. The DNA end lines up better with TRBJ2-7; the J call may be wrong. CDR1 and CDR2 from the germline V gene are SGHNT and YYREEE (reference sequence). The CDR3 runs to 14 residues. CDR3 sequence (DNA): TGTGCCAGCAGCCCCGGACAGGAGTACTACGAGCAGTACTTC. Its translation is CASSPGQEYYEQYF.

The chain carries TRBV7-3 and TRBJ2-1; a possible D gene is TRBD1 (5 bases). Germline V gene lookup returns CDR1 SGHTA and CDR2 FQGTGA. Trimming stripped 4 bases from V and 6 bases from J, with 13 bases between. The CDR3 sequence is 14 residues long. The CDR3 is CASSSQTEINEQFF. CDR3 sequence (DNA): TGTGCCAGCAGCTCCCAGACAGAAATCAATGAGCAGTTCTTC. The entire variable domain, with the rest obtained from reference TRBV7-3 and TRBJ2-1, is as follows: GAGVSQTPSNKVTEKGKYVELRCDPISGHTALYWYRQSLGQGPEFLIYFQGTGAADDSGLPNDRFFAVRPEGSVSTLKIQRTERGDSAVYLCASSSQTEINEQFFGPGTRLTVL.

V is TRBV7-9 and J is TRBJ2-6; D is possibly TRBD1 (6 bases). Germline CDR1 is SEHNR and CDR2 is FQNEAQ (reference sequence). V lost 5 bases to trimming and J lost 2 bases, with 7 bases between them. The length of the CDR3 is 14 residues. The DNA for the CDR3 is TGTGCCAGCAGCGGACAGCCTGGGGCCAACGTCCTGACTTTC. The encoded protein is CASSGQPGANVLTF.

The chain uses TRBV15 and TRBJ2-1, with 9 bases identical to TRBD2. This CDR3 region has 19 residues. CDR1 and CDR2 from the germline V gene are LNHNV and YYDKDF (reference sequence). V lost 0 bases, J lost 12 bases, and 21 bases stayed unmatched. The CDR3 DNA follows: TGTGCCACCAGCAGAGATTTGGCGGGGGGGGTGAGACAGGCCCCAGCGCAGTTCTTC. This sequence encodes CATSRDLAGGVRQAPAQFF. Filled out from reference TRBV15 and TRBJ2-1, the complete variable domain reads DAMVIQNPRYQVTQFGKPVTLSCSQTLNHNVMYWYQQKSSQAPKLLFHYYDKDFNNEADTPDNFQSRRPNTSFCFLDIRSPGLGDTAMYLCATSRDLAGGVRQAPAQFFGPGTRLTVL.

This clone appeared once. This rearrangement joins TRBV7-2 to TRBJ2-5; 11 nucleotides match TRBD2. Germline CDR1 SGHTA, CDR2 FQGNSA. The CDR3 sequence is 17 residues long. V lost 1 base, J lost 4 bases, and 8 bases stayed unmatched. The CDR3 loop is CASSLGTGLAEAETQYF. CDR3 coding DNA: TGTGCCAGCAGCTTAGGAACGGGACTAGCGGAGGCAGAGACCCAGTACTTC.